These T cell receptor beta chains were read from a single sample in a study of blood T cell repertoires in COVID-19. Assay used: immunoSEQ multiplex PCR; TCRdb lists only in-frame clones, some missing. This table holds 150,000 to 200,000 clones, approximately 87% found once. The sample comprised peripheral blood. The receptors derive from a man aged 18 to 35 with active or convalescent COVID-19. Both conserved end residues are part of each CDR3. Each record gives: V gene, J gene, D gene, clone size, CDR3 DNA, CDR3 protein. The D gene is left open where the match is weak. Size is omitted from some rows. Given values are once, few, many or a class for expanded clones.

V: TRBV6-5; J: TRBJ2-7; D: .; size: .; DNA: TGTGCCAGCAGTTACTCTCTTGGTCAGGGGTTGTACGAGCAGTACTTC; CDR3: CASSYSLGQGLYEQYF
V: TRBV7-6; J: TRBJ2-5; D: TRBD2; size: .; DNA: TGTGCCAGCAGCTCCCTCTCCCTACTAGCGGGAGCGGGTGAGACCCAGTACTTC; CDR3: CASSSLSLLAGAGETQYF
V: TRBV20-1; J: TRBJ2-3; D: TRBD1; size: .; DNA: TGCAGTGCTAGTTCAAGGGGGGACAGGGTTTTTTTGTCGTACACAGATACGCAGTATTTT; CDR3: CSASSRGDRVFLSYTDTQYF
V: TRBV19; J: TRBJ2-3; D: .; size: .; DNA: TGTGCCAGTAGAGGTTCACAGGATACGCAGTATTTT; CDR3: CASRGSQDTQYF
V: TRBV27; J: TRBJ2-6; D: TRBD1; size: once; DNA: TGTGCCAGCAGTCCATTGACAGGGGTTATAACTGGGGCCAACGTCCTGACTTTC; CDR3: CASSPLTGVITGANVLTF
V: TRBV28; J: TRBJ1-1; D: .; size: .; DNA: TGTGCCAGCAGTCCGCAGGGAAACACTGAAGCTTTCTTT; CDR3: CASSPQGNTEAFF
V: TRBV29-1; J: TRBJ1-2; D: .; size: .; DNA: TGCAGCGTTGGGGCAGCCGTTTCGGGCTACACCTTC; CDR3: CSVGAAVSGYTF
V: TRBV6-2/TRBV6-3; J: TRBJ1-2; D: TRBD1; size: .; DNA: TGTGCCAGCAGTTATCAGGACAGGGGCCGACCACGTGGCTACACCTTC; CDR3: CASSYQDRGRPRGYTF
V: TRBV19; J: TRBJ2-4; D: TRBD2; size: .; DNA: TGTGCCAGTAGCGGGGGGGCCATTGGCAAAAACATTCAGTACTTC; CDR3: CASSGGAIGKNIQYF
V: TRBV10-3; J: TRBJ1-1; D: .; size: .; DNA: TGTGCCATCAGTGAGAGACGGGGGAACACTGAAGCTTTCTTT; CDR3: CAISERRGNTEAFF
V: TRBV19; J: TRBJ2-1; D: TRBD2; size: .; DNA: TGTGCCAGTAGCCCGGACCCCTTCGGGGGGAATGAGCAGTTCTTC; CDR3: CASSPDPFGGNEQFF
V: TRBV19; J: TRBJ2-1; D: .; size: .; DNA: TGTGCCAGTACTAACTACAATGAGCAGTTCTTC; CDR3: CASTNYNEQFF
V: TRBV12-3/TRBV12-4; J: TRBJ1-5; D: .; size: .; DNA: TGTGCCAGCAGGGGGACACTATATCAGCCCCAGCATTTT; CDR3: CASRGTLYQPQHF
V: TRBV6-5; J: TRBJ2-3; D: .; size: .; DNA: TGTGCCAGCAGTTTTCTCGGGGATACGCAGTATTTT; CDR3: CASSFLGDTQYF
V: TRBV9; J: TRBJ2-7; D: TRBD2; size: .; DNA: TGTGCCAGCTCTGGGGGGAGGGCCTACGAGCAGTACTTC; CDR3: CASSGGRAYEQYF
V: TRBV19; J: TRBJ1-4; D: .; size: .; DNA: TGTGCCAGTAGTATTGGGTACAGTAATGAAAAACTGTTTTTT; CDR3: CASSIGYSNEKLFF
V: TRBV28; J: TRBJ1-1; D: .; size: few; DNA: TGTGCCAGCAGTTTACAACAAGGGACTCCGGCTTTCTTT; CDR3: CASSLQQGTPAFF
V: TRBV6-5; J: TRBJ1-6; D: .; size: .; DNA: TGTGCCAGCAGTTACTCACCCGCTAATCCAAATTCACCCCTCCACTTT; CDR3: CASSYSPANPNSPLHF